This T cell receptor (beta chain) was identified during a study of blood T cell repertoires in COVID-19. Enrolled through a virtual design, the participants were between 18 and 89 years of age and came from around 25 US areas. Cohorts were assigned according to the clinical history that participants reported. Before they entered the study, exposed participants had met a COVID-19 case within 2 weeks. Worth noting for this clone: Other DNA sequences within the sample encode an identical CDR3.

Produced via immunoSEQ multiplex PCR; TCRdb's table is partial and in-frame only. Seen here are about 320,000 clones, 90% to 95% observed once, and the top ten hold almost 4%. The ends lost 3 bases at V and 4 bases at J; junction bases unmatched: 1. The CDR3 totals 13 residues. The germline gives CDR1 SEHNR, CDR2 FQNEAQ (reference sequence). Input material: PBMCs or T cells enriched from blood (not recorded which). The chain uses TRBV7-9 and TRBJ1-1; 8 nucleotides match TRBD1. The receptor comes from a woman aged 25 to 39 who had been exposed to COVID-19. CDR3 residues: CASSFTGGTEAFF. CDR3 nucleotides: TGTGCCAGCAGCTTTACAGGGGGCACTGAAGCTTTCTTT.